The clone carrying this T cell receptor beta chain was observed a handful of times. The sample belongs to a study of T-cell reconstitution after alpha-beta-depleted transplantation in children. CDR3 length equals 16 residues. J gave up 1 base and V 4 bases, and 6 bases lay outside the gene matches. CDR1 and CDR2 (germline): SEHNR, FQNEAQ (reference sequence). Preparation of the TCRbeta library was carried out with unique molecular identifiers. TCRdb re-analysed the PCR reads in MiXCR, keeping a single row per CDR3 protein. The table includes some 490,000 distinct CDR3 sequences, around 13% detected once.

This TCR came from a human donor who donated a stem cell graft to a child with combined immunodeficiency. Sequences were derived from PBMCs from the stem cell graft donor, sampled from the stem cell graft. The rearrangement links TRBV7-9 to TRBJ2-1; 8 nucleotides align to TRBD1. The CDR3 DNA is TGTGCCAGCAGCTCGACAGGGGAGGAGTCCTACAATGAGCAGTTCTTC. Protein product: CASSSTGEESYNEQFF.